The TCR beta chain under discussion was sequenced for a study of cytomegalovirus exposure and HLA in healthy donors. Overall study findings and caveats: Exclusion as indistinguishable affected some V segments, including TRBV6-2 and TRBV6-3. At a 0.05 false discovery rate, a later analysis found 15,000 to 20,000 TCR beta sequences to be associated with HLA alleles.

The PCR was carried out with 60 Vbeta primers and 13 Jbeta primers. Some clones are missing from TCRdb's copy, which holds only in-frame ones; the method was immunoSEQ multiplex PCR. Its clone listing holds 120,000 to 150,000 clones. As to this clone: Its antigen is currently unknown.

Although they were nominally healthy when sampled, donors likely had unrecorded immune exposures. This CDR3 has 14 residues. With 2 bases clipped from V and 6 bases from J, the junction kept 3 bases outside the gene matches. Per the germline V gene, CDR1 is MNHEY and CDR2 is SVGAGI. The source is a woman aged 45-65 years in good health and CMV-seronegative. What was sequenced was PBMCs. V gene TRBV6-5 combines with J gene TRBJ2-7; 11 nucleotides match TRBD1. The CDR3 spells CASSYGQGAFEQYF. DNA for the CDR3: TGTGCCAGCAGTTACGGACAGGGGGCATTCGAGCAGTACTTC.